This T cell receptor (beta chain) was identified during a study of shared clonotypes between healthy human individuals. CDR1 and CDR2 from the germline V gene are SGHNT and YYREEE (reference sequence). This CDR3 contains 14 residues. V gave up 5 bases and J gave up 7 bases, with 19 bases separating them. The data were produced by immunoSEQ multiplex PCR, yet TCRdb's version contains in-frame clones alone and is incomplete. The table shows around 550,000 clones, with almost 97% occurring only once. Only a few counts were recorded for this clone. This receptor was taken from a woman aged 25 to 39 in good health. What was sequenced was naive CD4+ T cells sorted from blood. Subset in this sample: CD45RA+ positively selected. This rearrangement joins TRBV5-4 to TRBJ2-7; D unresolved. CDR3 nucleotides: TGTGCCAGCAGTAAGGAACAAGGGCTCGGGGAGCAGTACTTC. Encoded protein: CASSKEQGLGEQYF.